This T cell receptor (beta chain) was recorded in a study of blood T cell repertoires in COVID-19. This CDR3 has 17 residues. Germline loops: CDR1 SGHVS, CDR2 FQNEAQ. The V end was cut by 5 bases, the J end by 0 bases, with 16 bases between. TCRdb's table, derived via immunoSEQ multiplex PCR, lists solely in-frame clones and lacks some. Among approximately 330,000 clones, almost 90% were seen once, and the ten largest hold about 1%. The chain couples TRBV7-8 to TRBJ2-2, with a tentative D call TRBD1 (6 bases). This TCR came from a woman between 35 and 50 years old with COVID-19, enrolled during active disease. Sequencing was carried out using peripheral blood. The CDR3 bases are TGTGCCAGCAGCACACCCGGGACAACCTCGAACACCGGGGAGCTGTTTTTT. This sequence encodes CASSTPGTTSNTGELFF. Complete variable domain (other parts from reference TRBV7-8 and TRBJ2-2): GAGVSQSPRYKVAKRGQDVALRCDPISGHVSLFWYQQALGQGPEFLTYFQNEAQLDKSGLPSDRFFAERPEGSVSTLKIQRTQQEDSAVYLCASSTPGTTSNTGELFFGEGSRLTVL.